This T cell receptor beta chain derives from a study of CD8 T cells in Susac syndrome. This clonotype occurred once. CDR3 length: 14 residues. The germline V gene has CDR1 LGHDT and CDR2 YNNKEL (reference sequence). V dropped 10 bases and J dropped 6; count of bases not matched to a gene: 13. With random hexamers, 0.5 to 1 ug RNA was reverse transcribed. Amplification of TCR beta CDR3 used immunoSEQ multiplex PCR across 54 Vbeta and 13 Jbeta. TCRdb passed the immunoSEQ multiplex PCR reads through MiXCR, listing each CDR3 protein once. Counted here are some 120,000 distinct CDR3 sequences, 90% to 95% occurring once; the ten biggest clones make up 0.065% to 0.09%. The authors carried out high-throughput sequencing of TCR beta. They applied it to CD8+ and CD4+ T cells obtained from blood. Healthy donors matched for age and sex were used as controls. TEMRA cells were FACS-enriched, and CD8+ and CD4+ T cells were isolated negatively.

Source material: CD4+ T cells from PBMCs. The chain uses TRBV3-1 and TRBJ1-1, with TRBD1 matching over 8 bases. This TCR came from a human donor in good health. In nucleotides, the CDR3 is TGTGCCACCAGGGCTTCGGACAGGGTCCCTGAAGCTTTCTTT. This codes for CATRASDRVPEAFF.